The 5 T cell receptor beta chains reported below all come from one sample, sequenced in a study of T cells in women clearing cervical HPV infection. Measured with immunoSEQ multiplex PCR; TCRdb has only the in-frame clones, and not every one. This listing includes roughly 18,000 clones. The source material was blood buffy coat. The receptor set was obtained from a woman aged 18 to 75 with a cervical HPV16 infection that either progressed to CIN3+ or cleared (not recorded which).

Turning to this clone: The read ends 3 residues before the CDR3 terminus; that terminus is restored from the germline J gene. J is TRBJ1-2 and V is TRBV20-1, with 7 bases identical to TRBD1. CDR3 length: 11 residues. The germline V gene has CDR1 DFQATT and CDR2 SNEGSKA (reference sequence). V trimming: 5 bases; J trimming: 6 bases; junction bases outside the gene matches: 3. The CDR3 loop reads CSADRDNGYTF. The covered CDR3 bases are TGCAGTGCTGACAGGGATAATGGC.

In the case of this clone: The CDR3 end is not reached by the read, which stops 3 residues before it; the germline J gene fills it in. The V gene is TRBV19, the J gene TRBJ1-1; 7 bases are shared with TRBD1. From germline, CDR1 is LNHDA and CDR2 SQIVND (reference sequence). This CDR3 has 13 amino acids. The CDR3 sequence is CASSTGQSVPAFF. CDR3 DNA (partial): TGTGCCAGTAGTACGGGACAGTCGGTCCCA.

A remark on this clone: Read data end 3 residues before the CDR3 end; the end is taken from the germline J gene. V and J are TRBV7-9 and TRBJ1-2; 8 nucleotides match TRBD1. Looked up from germline, CDR1 is SEHNR and CDR2 is FQNEAQ (reference sequence). This CDR3 spans 14 amino acids. CDR3 in amino acids: CASSSYQGAEDYTF. Partial CDR3 DNA: TGTGCCAGCAGCTCGTACCAGGGGGCGGAAGAC.

Its frequency marks this clone as medium-sized (0.01 to 0.1%). The read comes to an end 3 residues before the CDR3 does, leaving the germline J gene to fill in the end. The chain employs TRBV6-2 or TRBV6-3 and TRBJ2-5; TRBD2 aligns across 11 bases. V gave up 4 bases and J gave up 4 bases; unmatched junction bases: 11. Germline V CDR1 and CDR2: MNHEY, SVGEGT. The CDR3 has 17 amino acids. The CDR3 sequence: CASSWTLAGVSGETQYF. The CDR3 DNA, read in part, is TGTGCCAGCAGTTGGACACTAGCGGGAGTTTCAGGAGAGACC.

In regard to this clone: The read finishes 3 residues shy of the CDR3 end, and the germline J gene is used to complete it. The chain has TRBV7-2 and TRBJ1-1, with D tentatively TRBD1 (5 bases). From germline, CDR1 is SGHTA and CDR2 FQGNSA. The CDR3 has 14 amino acids. The V gene lost 2 bases and the J gene lost 4 bases, with 11 bases spanning the gap. The covered CDR3 bases are TGTGCCAGCAGCTTAACCGACAGTTTCACTGAA. It yields the protein CASSLTDSFTE. The whole CDR3 sequence is CASSLTDSFTEAFF.